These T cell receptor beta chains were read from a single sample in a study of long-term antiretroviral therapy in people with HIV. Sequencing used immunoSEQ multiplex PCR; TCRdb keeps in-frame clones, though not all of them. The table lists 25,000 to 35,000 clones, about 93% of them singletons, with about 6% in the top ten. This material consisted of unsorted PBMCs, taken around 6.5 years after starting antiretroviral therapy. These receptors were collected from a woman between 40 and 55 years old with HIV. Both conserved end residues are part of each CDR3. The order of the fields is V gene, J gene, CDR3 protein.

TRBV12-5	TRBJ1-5	CASGPSLAGHNSNQPQHF
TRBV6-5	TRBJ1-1	CASRSGSGGNTEAFF
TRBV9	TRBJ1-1	CASSVGLQNTEAFF
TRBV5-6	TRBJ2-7	CASSLRGQVNEQYF
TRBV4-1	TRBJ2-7	CASSPKFGGPSYEQYF
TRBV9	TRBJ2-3	CASSAPGLAGGTDTQYF
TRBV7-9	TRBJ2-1	CASSFSDGDLNEQFF
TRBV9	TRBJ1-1	CASSVVGGAEAFF
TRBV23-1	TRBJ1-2	CASSRPYGYTF
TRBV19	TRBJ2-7	CASSIVTGSHEQYF
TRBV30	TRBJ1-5	CAWSLRGPQHF
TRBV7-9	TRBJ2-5	CASLRAGTGQETQYF
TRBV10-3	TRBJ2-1	CAISDTRGSYNEQFF
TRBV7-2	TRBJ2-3	CASSLARTSGGVADTQYF
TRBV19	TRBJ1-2	CASSMVPWTGVYGYTF
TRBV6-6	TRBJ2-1	CAIGQGARGNEQFF
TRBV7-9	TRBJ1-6	CASSPKTGGSNSPLHF
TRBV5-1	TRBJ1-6	CASSLEDSVSNSPLHF
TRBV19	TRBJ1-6	CASTAGQGVYNSPLHF
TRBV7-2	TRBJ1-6	CASSPETSRSPLHF
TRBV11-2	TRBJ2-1	CASSPSGGGAVEQFF
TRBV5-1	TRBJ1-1	CASSSSGAGNTEAFF
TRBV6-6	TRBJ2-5	CASSYSGGWVETQYF
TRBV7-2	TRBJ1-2	CASGGGYGYTF
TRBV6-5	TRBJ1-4	CASSYHEQATNEKLFF
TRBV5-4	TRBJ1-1	CASSYRQGVNTEAFF
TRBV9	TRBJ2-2	CASSVYWGMSNTGELFF
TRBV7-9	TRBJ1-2	CASSRGLGYTF
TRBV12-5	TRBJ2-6	CASGARAGQSRANVLTF
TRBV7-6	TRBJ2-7	CASSAGTGYEQYF
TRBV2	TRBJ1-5	CASSPQRNQPQHF
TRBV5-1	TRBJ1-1	CASSQDINTEAFF
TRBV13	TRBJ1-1	CASSPTENTEAFF
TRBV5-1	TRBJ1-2	CASSTSNSNYGYTF
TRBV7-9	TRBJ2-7	CASSLSPYEQYF
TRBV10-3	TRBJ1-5	CATNEAVRNQPQHF
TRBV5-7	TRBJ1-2	CASSPSGTGYVHGYTF
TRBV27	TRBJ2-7	CASSPPTGGDFWYEQYF
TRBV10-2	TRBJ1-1	CASSESHLLAGTEAFF
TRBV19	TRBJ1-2	CASSIGRINYGYTF
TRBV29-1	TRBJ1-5	CSVGWSNSNQPQHF
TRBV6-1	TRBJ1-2	CASSGRDSIYGYTF
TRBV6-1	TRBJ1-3	CASILRQGDTIYF
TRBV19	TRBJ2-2	CASSIQPGLITGELFF
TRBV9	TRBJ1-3	CASSGGHSVVGNTIYF
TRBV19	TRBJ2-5	CASSIYGETQYF
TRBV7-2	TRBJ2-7	CASSLIGFGQGRKQYF
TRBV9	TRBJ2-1	CASSVDPGPVYNEQFF
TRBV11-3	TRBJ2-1	CASSSASGGGQFF
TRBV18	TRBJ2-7	CASSPRQGTYEQYF